Detailed here is one T cell receptor (beta chain). Antigen specificity is unknown. Trimming took 5 bases from V and 7 from J, leaving 18 bases between them. The CDR3 runs 15 residues. Germline V gene lookup returns CDR1 SEHNR and CDR2 FQNEAQ (reference sequence). The data are from a study of OX40 agonist ivuxolimab in advanced cancers. Overall study context: Two cutaneous melanoma patients and one hepatocellular carcinoma patient, three in all, had partial responses.

Regarding the study as a whole: Fewer expanded clones were found on average in CD4+ than in CD8+ T cells.

Data came from immunoSEQ multiplex PCR; TCRdb stores just in-frame clones and leaves some out. This table holds about 43,000 clones, approximately 83% found once. Sequencing was performed on CD4+ or CD8+ T cells sorted from blood, taken in a trial of the OX40 agonist ivuxolimab. The V and J genes are TRBV7-9 and TRBJ1-5; possible D gene TRBD1, 6 bases. This clonotype originated in an adult with an advanced solid tumor such as melanoma, head and neck, liver or kidney cancer. CDR3 coding DNA: TGTGCCAGCAGCCAAGATAAACAGGGCATCCAGCCCCAGCATTTT. Its translation: CASSQDKQGIQPQHF.